The T cell receptor beta chain described here comes from a study of T-cell reconstitution after alpha-beta-depleted transplantation in children. The ends lost 3 bases at V and 5 bases at J; junction bases unmatched: 7. The CDR3 is 15 amino acids. Per the germline V gene, CDR1 is SGHKS and CDR2 is YYEKEE (reference sequence). A TCRbeta library incorporating unique molecular identifiers was prepared. One entry per CDR3 protein results from TCRdb running MiXCR on the PCR reads. Of about 830,000 distinct CDR3 sequences listed, about 16% are singletons. The chain couples TRBV5-5 to TRBJ2-5, with 10 bases that match TRBD2. The source of this sequence is a male patient under 18 who had a stem cell transplant for acute lymphoblastic leukemia, so the T cells may come from the graft donor. The input for sequencing was PBMCs, mostly from graft donor cells, taken 360 days after TCRalphabeta/CD19-depleted stem cell transplant. The CDR3 region is CASSYLAGVWETQYF. Written as DNA, the CDR3 is TGTGCCAGCAGCTACCTAGCGGGAGTTTGGGAGACCCAGTACTTC.